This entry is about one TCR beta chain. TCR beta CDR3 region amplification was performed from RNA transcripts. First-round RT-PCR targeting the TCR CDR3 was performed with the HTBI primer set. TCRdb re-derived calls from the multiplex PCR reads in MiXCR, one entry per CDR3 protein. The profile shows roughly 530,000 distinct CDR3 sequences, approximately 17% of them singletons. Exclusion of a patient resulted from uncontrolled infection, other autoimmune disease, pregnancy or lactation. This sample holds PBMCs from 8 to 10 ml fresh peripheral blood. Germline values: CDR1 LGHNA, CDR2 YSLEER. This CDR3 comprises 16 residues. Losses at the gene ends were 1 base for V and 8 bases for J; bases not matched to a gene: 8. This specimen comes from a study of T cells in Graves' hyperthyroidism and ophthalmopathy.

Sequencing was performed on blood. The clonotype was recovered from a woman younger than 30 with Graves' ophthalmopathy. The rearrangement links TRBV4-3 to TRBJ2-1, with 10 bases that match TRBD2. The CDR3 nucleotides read TGCGCCAGCAGCCAAGCTTCTAGCGGGAGTTTCGATGAGCAGTTCTTC. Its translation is CASSQASSGSFDEQFF.